This T cell receptor (beta chain) comes out of a study of immune evolution from preneoplasia to lung adenocarcinoma. The assay was immunoSEQ multiplex PCR, and TCRdb's table has in-frame clones only and misses some. The table has about 6,500 clones, around 69% seen once; the top ten hold approximately 9.8%. Between the mid-2010s and the late 2010s, patients underwent resection in Japan or China. Germline V gene data show CDR1 as MDHEN and CDR2 as SYDVKM. V lost 3 bases and J 5 bases, leaving 10 bases between the germline ends. The CDR3 is 14 residues long. The receptor comes from a donor of 70 years or more with lung adenocarcinoma. The sample comprised FFPE lung adenocarcinoma in situ tissue. The chain recombines TRBV28 with TRBJ1-4; possibly TRBD1 for D (5 bases). The CDR3 nucleotides are TGTGCCAGCAGTTTTACGGACACAAATGAAAAACTGTTTTTT. Translated: CASSFTDTNEKLFF.